The 29 T cell receptor beta chains below come from one sample, sequenced in a study of OX40 agonist ivuxolimab in advanced cancers. TCRdb's copy holds only in-frame clones and misses some; the assay was immunoSEQ multiplex PCR. The table shows about 75,000 clones, with more than 75% occurring only once. Sequencing was performed on CD4+ or CD8+ T cells sorted from blood, taken in a trial of the OX40 agonist ivuxolimab. These TCRs come from an adult with an advanced solid tumor such as melanoma, head and neck, liver or kidney cancer.

V gene TRBV2 combines with J gene TRBJ2-1, with 8 bases matching TRBD2. Germline values: CDR1 SNHLY, CDR2 FYNNEI. The CDR3 is 16 amino acids. The ends lost 7 bases at V and 2 bases at J; junction bases unmatched: 10. CDR3 bases: TGTGCCAGCAAACCGGCTAGCGGGTACCCCTACAATGAGCAGTTCTTC. This gives the protein CASKPASGYPYNEQFF. Full variable domain (missing parts from reference TRBV2 and TRBJ2-1): EPEVTQTPSHQVTQMGQEVILRCVPISNHLYFYWYRQILGQKVEFLVSFYNNEISEKSEIFDDQFSVERPDGSNFTLKIRSTKLEDSAMYFCASKPASGYPYNEQFFGPGTRLTVL.

This chain links TRBV11-2 with TRBJ1-1; D is possibly TRBD1 (5 bases). Per the germline V gene, CDR1 is SGHAT and CDR2 is FQNNGV. V was clipped by 6 bases and J by 10 bases, with 15 bases between them. The CDR3 is made up of 12 amino acids. The CDR3 region has the DNA TGTGCCAGCAGACAGGCAGTGGGAGTAGCTTTCTTT. Amino acid sequence: CASRQAVGVAFF. Looking up the rest from reference TRBV11-2 and TRBJ1-1 gives the full variable domain: EAGVAQSPRYKIIEKRQSVAFWCNPISGHATLYWYQQILGQGPKLLIQFQNNGVVDDSQLPKDRFSAERLKGVDSTLKIQPAKLEDSAVYLCASRQAVGVAFFGQGTRLTVV.

This clone occurred a few times. The V gene is TRBV5-6, the J gene TRBJ2-5; D is ambiguous. Germline CDR1 reads SGHDT; CDR2 reads YYEEEE. Trimming took off 4 bases at V and 4 bases at J, with 11 bases between the two ends. The CDR3 sequence is 13 residues long. CDR3 coding DNA: TGTGCCAGCAGCCTGGGATTGGGAGAGACCCAGTACTTC. This codes for CASSLGLGETQYF.

CDR3 in DNA: TGTGCCAGCAGCCCTTATGGTGGGGGAAACACCGGGGAGCTGTTTTTT. This sequence encodes CASSPYGGGNTGELFF. The chain combines TRBV14 with TRBJ2-2; D is tentatively TRBD1 or TRBD2 (5 bases each). Trimming took 4 bases from V and 2 from J, leaving 14 bases between them. Germline loops: CDR1 SGHDN, CDR2 FVKESK. This CDR3 is 16 amino acids long.

The V and J genes are TRBV25-1 and TRBJ2-5; D perhaps matches TRBD1 (5 bases). The closer fit of TRBJ2-7 to the DNA end suggests the J call may be wrong. This CDR3 is built from 13 residues. Per germline, CDR1 MGHDK and CDR2 SYGVNS. CDR3 amino acids: CASSAQATYEQYF. The CDR3 DNA sequence: TGTGCCAGCAGTGCACAGGCTACCTACGAGCAGTACTTC.

J is TRBJ2-7 and V is TRBV4-1; 10 bases line up with TRBD2. Trimming at V came to 4 bases and at J to 3 bases, leaving 9 bases not matched to a gene. This CDR3 is 16 amino acids long. The germline gives CDR1 MGHRA, CDR2 YSYEKL. CDR3 protein: CASSRAALAGHYEQYF. The CDR3 coding sequence is TGCGCCAGCAGCCGTGCAGCACTAGCGGGACACTACGAGCAGTACTTC.

V gene TRBV28 combines with J gene TRBJ1-2; unclear D gene. V lost 3 bases and J 4 bases, leaving 27 bases between the germline ends. The CDR3 totals 19 residues. Germline V gives CDR1 MDHEN, CDR2 SYDVKM. CDR3 residues: CASSFLGGDLKGRLYGYTF. Written as DNA, the CDR3 is TGTGCCAGCAGTTTTCTTGGCGGAGATCTAAAAGGAAGGCTCTATGGCTACACCTTC.

The chain is built from TRBV19 and TRBJ2-1; 10 nucleotides match TRBD2. This CDR3 region has 15 residues. The V and J ends lost 7 bases and 4 bases, in that order; junction bases with no gene match: 7. CDR1 is LNHDA and CDR2 is SQIVND in the germline V gene (reference sequence). The CDR3 spells CASTDFSGRYNEQFF. CDR3 DNA sequence: TGTGCCAGTACCGATTTTAGCGGGAGGTACAATGAGCAGTTCTTC. Variable domain in full (rest from reference TRBV19 and TRBJ2-1): DGGITQSPKYLFRKEGQNVTLSCEQNLNHDAMYWYRQDPGQGLRLIYYSQIVNDFQKGDIAEGYSVSREKKESFPLTVTSAQKNPTAFYLCASTDFSGRYNEQFFGPGTRLTVL.

The rearrangement uses TRBV5-1 and TRBJ2-3; the match to TRBD2 covers 9 bases. J gave up 2 bases and V 2 bases, and 6 bases lay outside the gene matches. Germline V gene lookup returns CDR1 SGHRS and CDR2 YFSETQ. This CDR3 has 16 residues. The CDR3 DNA is TGCGCCAGCAGCTTAGAAGCGGGAGGTTCCACAGATACGCAGTATTTT. Encoded protein: CASSLEAGGSTDTQYF. The variable domain in full, with the rest retrieved from reference TRBV5-1 and TRBJ2-3, is KAGVTQTPRYLIKTRGQQVTLSCSPISGHRSVSWYQQTPGQGLQFLFEYFSETQRNKGNFPGRFSGRQFSNSRSEMNVSTLELGDSALYLCASSLEAGGSTDTQYFGPGTRLTVL.

The chain carries TRBV6-5 and TRBJ2-5; perhaps TRBD2 as D (5 bases). Matching the DNA end better, TRBJ2-7 makes the J call doubtful. Germline values: CDR1 MNHEY, CDR2 SVGAGI. The CDR3 loop spans 15 amino acids. Here the CDR3 reads CASSYLDARDYEQYF. The CDR3 DNA reads as TGTGCCAGCAGTTACTTAGATGCGAGGGACTACGAGCAGTACTTC.

This chain uses TRBV5-4 with TRBJ1-1, with 10 bases lining up with TRBD1. This CDR3 spans 15 amino acids. Unmatched junction bases numbered 7, after V lost 4 bases and J lost 4 bases. From germline, CDR1 is SGHNT and CDR2 YYREEE (reference sequence). The CDR3 DNA reads as TGTGCCAGCAGCGCAAGTAGGACAGGGGGCACTGAAGCTTTCTTT. It is translated as CASSASRTGGTEAFF.

V gene TRBV18 combines with J gene TRBJ1-2, with D possibly TRBD1 on 5 matching bases. Trimming pared 2 bases from V and 7 bases from J, leaving 8 bases between. CDR3 length: 12 amino acids. Germline lookup yields CDR1 KGHSH and CDR2 LQKENI. CDR3 residues: CASSPGAAGYTF. The CDR3, as DNA: TGTGCCAGCTCACCAGGGGCGGCTGGCTACACCTTC. Full variable domain (rest looked up from reference TRBV18 and TRBJ1-2): NAGVMQNPRHLVRRRGQEARLRCSPMKGHSHVYWYRQLPEEGLKFMVYLQKENIIDESGMPKERFSAEFPKEGPSILRIQQVVRGDSAAYFCASSPGAAGYTFGSGTRLTVV.

The chain recombines TRBV5-1 with TRBJ2-5; TRBD2 might be the D (6 bases). The germline V and J ends were trimmed by 0 bases and 2 bases, with 11 bases remaining between them. The CDR3 is 15 residues long. Germline V CDR1 and CDR2: SGHRS, YFSETQ. The CDR3 DNA reads as TGCGCCAGCAGCTTGGACGGGACTTTACAAGAGACCCAGTACTTC. Translated, it gives CASSLDGTLQETQYF. Combining the CDR3 with reference TRBV5-1 and TRBJ2-5 gives the whole variable domain KAGVTQTPRYLIKTRGQQVTLSCSPISGHRSVSWYQQTPGQGLQFLFEYFSETQRNKGNFPGRFSGRQFSNSRSEMNVSTLELGDSALYLCASSLDGTLQETQYFGPGTRLLVL.

The CDR3 nucleotides are TGTGCCAGCAGCGTTGGAGGAGGCACAGATACGCAGTATTTT. Its protein is CASSVGGGTDTQYF. The chain couples TRBV5-6 to TRBJ2-3; a weak D match, TRBD2 (5 bases). The V gene's germline CDR1 is SGHDT and CDR2 YYEEEE. Trimming took 4 bases from V and 1 from J, leaving 10 bases between them. The CDR3 loop spans 14 amino acids.

This chain connects TRBV19 to TRBJ2-1; no definite D call. Trimming pared 5 bases from V and 10 bases from J, leaving 15 bases between. The CDR3 spans 13 residues. Germline assignment: CDR1 LNHDA and CDR2 SQIVND (reference sequence). DNA of the CDR3: TGTGCCAGTAGTTTTCCCCAAATGGGGGAGCAGTTCTTC. Its protein product is CASSFPQMGEQFF.

The chain joins TRBV28 to TRBJ2-5, with 7 nucleotides matching TRBD1. The ends lost 8 bases at V and 7 bases at J; junction bases unmatched: 10. This CDR3 is 13 amino acids long. Germline V CDR1 and CDR2: MDHEN, SYDVKM. The CDR3 protein is CASVRQGHGTQYF. DNA of the CDR3: TGTGCCAGCGTCCGACAGGGCCATGGGACCCAGTACTTC.

The chain uses TRBV7-2 and TRBJ2-2; D unresolved. CDR3 length: 13 residues. CDR1 is SGHTA, CDR2 FQGNSA, per germline. Trimming removed 5 bases from V and 1 base from J, with 5 bases in between. The CDR3 region has the DNA TGTGCCAGCAGCCGTATGAACACCGGGGAGCTGTTTTTT. Encoded protein: CASSRMNTGELFF.

The V gene is TRBV15, the J gene TRBJ2-7; 7 bases are a match to TRBD1. CDR1 is LNHNV, CDR2 YYDKDF, per germline (reference sequence). The CDR3 covers 14 residues. V dropped 5 bases and J dropped 2; count of bases not matched to a gene: 6. The CDR3 DNA is TGTGCCACCAGCGGAAACAGGGGTCCCTACGAGCAGTACTTC. It translates to CATSGNRGPYEQYF.

V gene TRBV11-3 combines with J gene TRBJ2-3; a possible D gene is TRBD1 (6 bases). Deletions cut 4 bases from V and 1 base from J, with 9 bases between. CDR3 length: 14 amino acids. Germline V lookup: CDR1 SGHNT, CDR2 YENEEA. The CDR3 spells CASSSGAGTDTQYF. The CDR3 DNA follows: TGTGCCAGCAGCTCAGGGGCTGGCACAGATACGCAGTATTTT.

This chain uses TRBV25-1 with TRBJ1-2; D is possibly TRBD1 (5 bases). Trimming removed 3 bases from V and 4 bases from J, with 21 bases in between. This CDR3 is built from 17 residues. The germline V gene encodes CDR1 MGHDK and CDR2 SYGVNS. CDR3 DNA sequence: TGTGCCAGCAGTGACCCGGGCCCTCACGTCGGGGCCTATGGCTACACCTTC. The encoded protein is CASSDPGPHVGAYGYTF.

The chain links TRBV5-1 to TRBJ1-1; no clear D. CDR1 and CDR2 from the germline V gene are SGHRS and YFSETQ. V was shortened by 2 bases and J by 2 bases, with 7 bases between the two germline ends. The CDR3 loop spans 13 amino acids. This CDR3 is CASSFNSNTEAFF. CDR3 sequence (DNA): TGCGCCAGCAGCTTTAACAGTAACACTGAAGCTTTCTTT.

The V gene is TRBV18, the J gene TRBJ1-3; 8 bases fit TRBD1. The CDR3 loop spans 16 amino acids. V shed 2 bases, J shed 0 bases, and the junction held 3 bases outside the gene matches. From germline, CDR1 is KGHSH and CDR2 LQKENI. CDR3 in amino acids: CASSPSGQGSGNTIYF. The DNA of the CDR3 is TGTGCCAGCTCACCATCCGGACAGGGCTCTGGAAACACCATATATTTT.

V gene TRBV6-6 combines with J gene TRBJ2-3, with D perhaps matching TRBD1 (5 bases). This CDR3 spans 13 amino acids. V was pared by 0 bases and J by 8 bases, with 9 bases between. Germline CDR1 MNHNY, CDR2 SVGAGI (reference sequence). In DNA, the CDR3 is TGTGCCAGCAGTTACTCGAAGGGGCGTACGCAGTATTTT. As protein: CASSYSKGRTQYF.

The rearrangement uses TRBV5-1 and TRBJ2-7; the D call may be TRBD1 or TRBD2 (6 bases each). V shed 2 bases and J shed 3 bases, with 18 bases lying between them. The CDR3 totals 16 residues. Germline values: CDR1 SGHRS, CDR2 YFSETQ. CDR3 residues: CASSFVPGGANYEQYF. The DNA of the CDR3 is TGCGCCAGCAGCTTTGTCCCCGGGGGCGCAAACTACGAGCAGTACTTC. Complete variable domain (other parts from reference TRBV5-1 and TRBJ2-7): KAGVTQTPRYLIKTRGQQVTLSCSPISGHRSVSWYQQTPGQGLQFLFEYFSETQRNKGNFPGRFSGRQFSNSRSEMNVSTLELGDSALYLCASSFVPGGANYEQYFGPGTRLTVT.

The chain links TRBV28 to TRBJ1-1, with 8 positions matching TRBD1. Germline loops: CDR1 MDHEN, CDR2 SYDVKM. The CDR3 length is 14 residues. With 5 bases clipped from V and 11 bases from J, the junction kept 13 bases outside the gene matches. CDR3 coding DNA: TGTGCCAGCAGTGCGCCCAGACAGGGGTTGGGTGCTTTCTTT. This sequence encodes CASSAPRQGLGAFF. Complete variable domain (other parts from reference TRBV28 and TRBJ1-1): DVKVTQSSRYLVKRTGEKVFLECVQDMDHENMFWYRQDPGLGLRLIYFSYDVKMKEKGDIPEGYSVSREKKERFSLILESASTNQTSMYLCASSAPRQGLGAFFGQGTRLTVV.

The chain couples TRBV6-1 to TRBJ1-2; 9 bases match TRBD1. V was pared by 6 bases and J by 0 bases, with 5 bases of the junction left unmatched. The CDR3 extends over 15 amino acids. The germline V gene encodes CDR1 MNHNS and CDR2 SASEGT. CDR3 loop: CASRLQGASNYGYTF. The CDR3, as DNA: TGTGCCAGCAGGTTACAGGGGGCCTCTAACTATGGCTACACCTTC.

This rearrangement joins TRBV28 to TRBJ1-3, with D hard to call. Germline V CDR1 and CDR2: MDHEN, SYDVKM. Between the trimmed V and J ends, which lost 7 bases and 1 base, there was a span of 17 bases. The CDR3 is 16 amino acids. The chain's CDR3 is CASTEFPVVSGNTIYF. CDR3 coding DNA: TGTGCCAGCACCGAATTCCCGGTTGTTTCTGGAAACACCATATATTTT. Full variable domain (rest looked up from reference TRBV28 and TRBJ1-3): DVKVTQSSRYLVKRTGEKVFLECVQDMDHENMFWYRQDPGLGLRLIYFSYDVKMKEKGDIPEGYSVSREKKERFSLILESASTNQTSMYLCASTEFPVVSGNTIYFGEGSWLTVV.

The chain couples TRBV28 to TRBJ2-1; 11 bases align to TRBD2. V was pared by 4 bases and J by 7 bases, with 6 bases of the junction left unmatched. Per the germline V gene, CDR1 is MDHEN and CDR2 is SYDVKM. The CDR3 is 15 residues long. The CDR3 loop is CASSSPGLAVNEQFF. The CDR3 DNA reads TGTGCCAGCAGTTCCCCGGGACTAGCGGTTAATGAGCAGTTCTTC. The variable domain in full, with the rest retrieved from reference TRBV28 and TRBJ2-1, is DVKVTQSSRYLVKRTGEKVFLECVQDMDHENMFWYRQDPGLGLRLIYFSYDVKMKEKGDIPEGYSVSREKKERFSLILESASTNQTSMYLCASSSPGLAVNEQFFGPGTRLTVL.

This chain joins TRBV7-6 and TRBJ1-4; D not certain. The CDR3 is 15 residues long. The germline V gene has CDR1 SGHVS and CDR2 FNYEAQ. The V end lost 3 bases, the J end lost 8 bases, and 16 bases lay between the germline ends. The CDR3 DNA reads as TGTGCCAGCAGCTTCCGGCGGACCTTAGAGGAAAAACTGTTTTTT. Protein sequence: CASSFRRTLEEKLFF.